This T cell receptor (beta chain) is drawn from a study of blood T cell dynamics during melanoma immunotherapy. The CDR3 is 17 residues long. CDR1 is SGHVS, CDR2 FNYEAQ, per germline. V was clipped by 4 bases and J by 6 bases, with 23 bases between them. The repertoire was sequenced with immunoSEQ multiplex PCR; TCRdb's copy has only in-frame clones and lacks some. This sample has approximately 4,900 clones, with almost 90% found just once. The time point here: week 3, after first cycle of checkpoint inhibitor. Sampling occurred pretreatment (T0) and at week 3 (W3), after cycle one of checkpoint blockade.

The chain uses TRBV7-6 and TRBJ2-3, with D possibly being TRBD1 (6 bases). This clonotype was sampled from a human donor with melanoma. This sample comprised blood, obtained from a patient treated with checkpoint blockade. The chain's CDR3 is CASSSSYSGQNEDTQYF. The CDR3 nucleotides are TGTGCCAGCAGCTCGTCTTATTCTGGACAGAACGAGGATACGCAGTATTTT.